This TCR beta chain was documented in a study of control samples from healthy donors and cancer patients. Looked up from germline, CDR1 is GTSNPN and CDR2 is SVGIG (reference sequence). This CDR3 comprises 13 residues. V lost 2 bases and J 1 base, leaving 8 bases between the germline ends. The repertoire was sequenced with immunoSEQ multiplex PCR; TCRdb's copy has only in-frame clones and lacks some. Here the sample spans over 90,000 clones, 92% being singletons. The sample comprised blood. The receptor was isolated from a woman in her late teens or twenties in good health. This rearrangement joins TRBV30 to TRBJ1-1; D is uncertain. CDR3 region: CAWSRAQNTEAFF. CDR3 nucleotides: TGTGCCTGGAGTAGAGCTCAGAACACTGAAGCTTTCTTT.